The T cell receptor beta chain described here comes from a study of shared clonotypes between healthy human individuals (dated by TCRdb to the early 2020s). In terms of the full investigation: A couple of women and a few men aged 18 to 49 years were included in the cohort. Blood TCR repertoires of roughly 5 healthy adults were deeply sequenced to estimate repertoire size and the extent of clonotype sharing between individuals. To increase sequencing depth and limit assay-specific biases, different laboratories used diverse techniques to prepare libraries and sequence TCR repertoires. Leukapheresis yielded between about 0.8 and 9.5 billion PBMCs per donor. For each donor, CD4 naive and CD4 memory were each given three plates, CD8 naive was given two plates, and CD8 memory was given one plate. What the authors observed across the whole study: Incomplete sequencing was indicated by rarefaction of sorted-subset datasets, despite the large sequencing depth. Because the study included a small number of donors, the genetic and exposure-history diversity represented was limited. Based on pairwise subsampling, the degree of clonotype sharing among donors was expected to be affected by sequencing depth. Only blood was sampled, and tissue TCR repertoires likely differ from those in blood. Larger estimated clonotype richness was generally found for naive subsets than for memory subsets. Across four donors, roughly 5.4% of naive CD4, over 3% of naive CD8, about 2% of memory CD4, and 0.4% of memory CD8 clonotypes were shared. Compared with non-shared clonotypes, clonotypes shared by all four sorted-subset donors had higher generation probabilities.

Notes on this clone: Its antigen remains undetermined. The record has no base qualities; no much larger clone is one base away. Other nucleotide sequences in the sample specify the same CDR3.

Healthy HIV-negative adults with no recently reported acute infections or vaccinations were included as donors. Only Caucasian adults living in Nashville, Tennessee, USA were represented among the donors. CD4+ T cells were enriched through magnetic negative selection, after which naive cells were positively selected on CD45RA and the remaining negative fraction served as the memory subset. Blood was collected by leukapheresis, and PBMCs were isolated by Ficoll-Histopaque density gradient centrifugation and then cryopreserved in liquid nitrogen vapor phase. Purity and quantity of every magnetically sorted T cell population were checked by analytical flow cytometry. Each sorted fraction had its genomic DNA isolated and then quantified by UV absorbance on a Nanodrop 2000c. Trimming costs V 0 bases and J 2 bases, and their ends lie 6 bases apart. In the germline V gene, CDR1 corresponds to SGHDT and CDR2 to YYEEEE. From the cysteine up to the phenylalanine, the CDR3 has a length of 14 residues. CDR3 DNA only is kept here, 42 bases in frame from base 1.

TCR CDR3 regions were amplified from genomic DNA by multiplex PCR using the deep immunoSEQ assay. Extracted genomic DNA from each cell subset was distributed evenly across all wells of several immunoSEQ 96-well plates, and each plate was treated as a replicate. Each replicate PCR for sorted subsets received roughly 0.2 ug genomic DNA, equal to roughly 30,000 T cell genomes. Purified libraries were quantified with a Qubit 3.0 fluorometer, sized on a Bioanalyzer 2100, and re-quantified with the KAPA Library Quantification kit. Every immunoSEQ 96-well plate was sequenced on a dedicated single-read 150-cycle Illumina NextSeq 550 flow cell. Per the authors' processing: Because only junctional sequences without quality scores were contained in the immunoSEQ output, filtering matching that applied to full-length reads could not be performed. To assign V/J genes and CDR3, sequences were annotated against IMGT germline references using PyIR, a Python wrapper for IgBLAST v1.9. Reads were removed for weak V/J assignments (E-value above 1e-6), missing CDR3, stop codons, out-of-frame junctions, or ambiguous translated residues. V3J clonotypes were defined as sequences sharing an identical inferred V gene, J gene, and CDR3 amino acid sequence. Percentage overlap between repertoires was calculated by dividing the number of shared unique clonotypes by the size of the smaller repertoire. Repertoire richness was assessed with RTK rarefaction, the Chao1 estimator, and Recon v2.1 estimates of unobserved clonotypes. For all TCRbeta clonotypes obtained by the gDNA method from a few donors, generation probabilities were computed with OLGA. Here the immuneACCESS table is served through TCRdb, limited to in-frame sequences with V and J called. Missing clones are a known gap in these copies; in checked studies unresolved V genes cover under half, and the rest lacks a known reason. V, J and clone size reflect that table, while D and trimming were determined from the DNA. Recorded for this sample are about 2 million clones; 85% to 95% of them occurred a single time. The top ten clonotypes cover 0.13% of the sample.

The receptor chain draws on TRBV5-6 and TRBJ1-5; no D segment can be confidently identified. The sequence was collected from a man between 18 and 35 years old in good health. Sequenced: naive CD4+ T cells sorted from blood. The cell subset or site label, read with the paper, signifies: CD45RA+ positively selected. The nucleotide sequence is TGTGCCAGCAGCTTGGGAAGGGGCAATCAGCCCCAGCATTTT. Its translation reads: CASSLGRGNQPQHF.